This is a list of T cell receptor beta chains from one sample in a study of cytomegalovirus exposure and HLA in healthy donors. Assay used: immunoSEQ multiplex PCR; TCRdb lists only in-frame clones, some missing. The profile shows 130,000 or so clones, about three quarters of them singletons. The sequenced sample consisted of PBMCs. These receptors came from a man aged 25-45 years in good health and CMV-seronegative. Both conserved end residues are part of each CDR3. The D gene is left open where the match is weak. Clone size is not always given. Where it is, it says once, few, many or a class for expanded clones.

CASSQSGDVGNTEAFF TGCGCCAGCAGCCAGTCGGGGGACGTCGGGAACACTGAAGCTTTCTTT TRBJ1-1 TRBV4-1 - -
CAISESTGGLRNTIYF TGTGCCATCAGTGAGTCCACGGGCGGACTTAGAAACACCATATATTTT TRBJ1-3 TRBV10-3 - -
CSVDGTGGNSYEQYF TGCAGCGTTGACGGGACAGGGGGCAACTCCTACGAGCAGTACTTC TRBJ2-7 TRBV29-1 - TRBD1
CASSTTGSQPQHF TGTGCCAGCAGCACGACAGGATCCCAGCCCCAGCATTTT TRBJ1-5 TRBV7-9 - -
CASSSELVQETQYF TGCGCCAGCAGCTCTGAACTAGTCCAAGAGACCCAGTACTTC TRBJ2-5 TRBV5-1 - -
CASSLGREFGELFF TGTGCCAGCAGCTTAGGGCGGGAGTTCGGGGAGCTGTTTTTT TRBJ2-2 TRBV7-9 - TRBD2
CASSPGETEAFF TGTGCCAGCTCACCAGGGGAGACTGAAGCTTTCTTT TRBJ1-1 TRBV18 - -
CASSPGTGNGETQYF TGTGCCAGCTCACCCGGGACAGGGAACGGAGAGACCCAGTACTTC TRBJ2-5 TRBV18 - TRBD1
CASSQPNPGTSGRNEQFF TGTGCCAGCAGCCAACCGAATCCAGGGACTAGCGGGAGGAATGAGCAGTTCTTC TRBJ2-1 TRBV4-2 - TRBD2
CASSPGGGGQAFF TGTGCCAGCAGCCCCGGGGGTGGGGGACAAGCTTTCTTT TRBJ1-1 TRBV6-6 - -
CASSGQMNQPQHF TGTGCCAGCAGCGGACAGATGAATCAGCCCCAGCATTTT TRBJ1-5 TRBV7-2 - -
CAIKGSTNTGELFF TGTGCCATCAAAGGGAGTACGAACACCGGGGAGCTGTTTTTT TRBJ2-2 TRBV10-3 once -
CASSSVGLAYEQYF TGTGCCAGCAGTTCGGTGGGACTGGCCTACGAGCAGTACTTC TRBJ2-7 TRBV6-5 few -
CASSFSGGKNIQYF TGTGCCAGCAGTTTCTCAGGGGGCAAAAACATTCAGTACTTC TRBJ2-4 TRBV11-3 - TRBD1
CASSPDRRSSYEQYF TGTGCCAGCAGTCCCGACAGGAGGAGCTCCTACGAGCAGTACTTC TRBJ2-7 TRBV6-5 few -
CASSDRETGELFF TGTGCCAGCAGTGATCGGGAAACCGGGGAGCTGTTTTTT TRBJ2-2 TRBV6-4 - -
CASSPGEGGRIYNEQFF TGTGCCAGCTCACCGGGGGAGGGCGGGAGAATATACAATGAGCAGTTCTTC TRBJ2-1 TRBV18 - TRBD2
CASSLSSYEQYF TGTGCCAGCAGCCTTTCCAGCTACGAGCAGTACTTC TRBJ2-7 TRBV7-2 few -